These T cell receptor beta chains were read from a single sample in a study of early T cells in non-severe SARS-CoV-2 infection. TCRdb ran MiXCR on the 5' RACE reads and lists one entry per CDR3 protein. The repertoire consists of roughly 86,000 distinct CDR3 sequences, with 5% to 6.5% occurring once and the leading ten covering about 7.5%. Sample: whole blood. The receptors here all came from an adult who was a healthcare worker with PCR-confirmed SARS-CoV-2 infection or an uninfected control (not recorded which). CDR3s include the opening cysteine and the closing phenylalanine or tryptophan.

j_call	v_call	cdr3_aa
TRBJ1-3	TRBV18	CASSPPTGQRNTIYF
TRBJ2-1	TRBV6-5	CASSQSGLMNEQFF
TRBJ2-2	TRBV28	CASSTSGRNTGELFF
TRBJ2-2	TRBV27	CASSPDGEDSTGELFF
TRBJ2-1	TRBV7-2	CASSLALARSSYNEQFF
TRBJ1-1	TRBV10-3	CAISDRAGRFTEAFF
TRBJ1-2	TRBV5-4	CASSPNARENYGYTF
TRBJ2-1	TRBV7-9	CASSPRGRGRDNEQFF
TRBJ2-2	TRBV3-1	CASSQDLAERGATGELFF
TRBJ1-4	TRBV14	CASSPGQRATNEKLLF
TRBJ1-1	TRBV12-3/TRBV12-4	CASTPYGNTEAFF
TRBJ2-6	TRBV20-1	CSARSGAGANVLTF
TRBJ2-2	TRBV18	CASSRQPANTGELFF
TRBJ2-5	TRBV11-2	CASSLSGGSFETQYF
TRBJ2-3	TRBV5-8	CASSFLAGPTDTQYF
TRBJ1-4	TRBV12-3/TRBV12-4	CASSRQGPPFF
TRBJ1-6	TRBV7-9	CTSSPAGTGDSPLHF
TRBJ2-7	TRBV28	CASSPGRGYEQYF
TRBJ1-1	TRBV7-2	CASSRGQPNTEAFF
TRBJ2-7	TRBV19	CASSFRSGTYEQYF